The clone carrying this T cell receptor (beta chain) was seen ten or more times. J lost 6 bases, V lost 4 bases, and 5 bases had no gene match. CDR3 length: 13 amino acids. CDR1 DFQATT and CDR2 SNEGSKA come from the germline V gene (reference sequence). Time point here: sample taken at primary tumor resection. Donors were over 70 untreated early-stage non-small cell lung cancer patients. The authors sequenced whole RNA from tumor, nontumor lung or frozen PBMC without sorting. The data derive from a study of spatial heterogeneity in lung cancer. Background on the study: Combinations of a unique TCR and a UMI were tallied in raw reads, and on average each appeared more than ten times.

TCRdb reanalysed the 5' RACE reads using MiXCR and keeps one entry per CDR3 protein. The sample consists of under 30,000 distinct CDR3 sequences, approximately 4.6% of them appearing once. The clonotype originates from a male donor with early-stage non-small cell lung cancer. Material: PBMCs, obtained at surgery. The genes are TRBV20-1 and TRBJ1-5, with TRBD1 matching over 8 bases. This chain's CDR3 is CSANQGAGQPQHF. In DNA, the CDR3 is TGCAGTGCTAATCAGGGGGCCGGTCAGCCCCAGCATTTT.